This record concerns one TCR beta chain sequence. Antigen: not known. Indicated time point: pre-treatment sample, taken before nivolumab and TIL therapy. Tumor tissue came from excised metastases, mostly pleural nodules or supraclavicular lymph nodes. This record belongs to a study of TIL therapy for anti-PD-1-resistant metastatic lung cancer. Study-wide context: Tumors carried a median 1.5 non-synonymous mutations per megabase. Findings and limits, study-wide: The cohort had more treatment-naive, never-smoker and oncogene-addicted patients than typical.

CDR3 size: 13 residues. Trimming removed 1 base from V and 5 bases from J, with 7 bases in between. Germline V lookup: CDR1 SGHRS, CDR2 YFSETQ. Sequencing used immunoSEQ v3. Libraries were sequenced to 1.5 million to 2.5 million read pairs (survey) or roughly 5-6.5 million (deep). The protocol was immunoSEQ multiplex PCR, while the TCRdb copy is restricted to in-frame clones and leaves out a portion. The table shows more than 8,000 clones, with around three fifths occurring only once. The chain is built from TRBV5-1 and TRBJ2-1; D is unclear. The material was tumor tissue, obtained at baseline. This TCR derives from a person between 25 and 79 years old with non-small cell lung cancer. CDR3 protein: CASSLSVNNEQFF. The CDR3 DNA is TGCGCCAGCAGCTTGTCGGTGAACAATGAGCAGTTCTTC.